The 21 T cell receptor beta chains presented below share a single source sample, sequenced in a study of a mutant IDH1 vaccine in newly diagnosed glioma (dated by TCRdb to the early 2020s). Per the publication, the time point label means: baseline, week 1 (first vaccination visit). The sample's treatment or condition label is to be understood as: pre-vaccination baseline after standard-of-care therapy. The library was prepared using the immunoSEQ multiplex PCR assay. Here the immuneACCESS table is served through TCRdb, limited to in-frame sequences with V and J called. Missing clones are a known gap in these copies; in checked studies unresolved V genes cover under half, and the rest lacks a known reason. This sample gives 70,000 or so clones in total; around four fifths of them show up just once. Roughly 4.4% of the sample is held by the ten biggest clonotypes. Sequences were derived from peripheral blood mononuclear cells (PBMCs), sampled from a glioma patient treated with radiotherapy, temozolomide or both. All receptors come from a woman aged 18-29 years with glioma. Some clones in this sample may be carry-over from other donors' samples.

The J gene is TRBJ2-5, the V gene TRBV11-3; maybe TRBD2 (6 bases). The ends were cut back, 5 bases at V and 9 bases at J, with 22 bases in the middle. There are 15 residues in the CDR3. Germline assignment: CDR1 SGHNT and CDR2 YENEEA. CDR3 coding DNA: TGTGCCAGCAGCCCCCGGGATCCGGCCCGGGGGTCCCAGTACTTC. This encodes CASSPRDPARGSQYF.

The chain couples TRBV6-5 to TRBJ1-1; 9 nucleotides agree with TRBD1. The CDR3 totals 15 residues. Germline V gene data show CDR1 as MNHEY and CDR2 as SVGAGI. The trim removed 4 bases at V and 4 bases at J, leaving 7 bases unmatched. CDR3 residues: CASSSGTGRGTEAFF. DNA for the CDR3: TGTGCCAGCAGTTCCGGGACAGGGCGGGGCACTGAAGCTTTCTTT.

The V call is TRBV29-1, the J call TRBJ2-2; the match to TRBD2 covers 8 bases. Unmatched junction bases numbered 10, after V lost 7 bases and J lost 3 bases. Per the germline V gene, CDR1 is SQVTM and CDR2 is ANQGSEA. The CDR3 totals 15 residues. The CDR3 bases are TGCAGCGCCCGGCCAGCGGGAGCGCACACCGGGGAGCTGTTTTTT. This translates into CSARPAGAHTGELFF.

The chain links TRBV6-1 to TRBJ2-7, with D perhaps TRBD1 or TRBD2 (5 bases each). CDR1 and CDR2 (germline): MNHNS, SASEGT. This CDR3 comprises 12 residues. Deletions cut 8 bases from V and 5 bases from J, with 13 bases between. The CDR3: CASGRGENEQYF. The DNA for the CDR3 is TGTGCCAGCGGCCGGGGCGAGAACGAGCAGTACTTC.

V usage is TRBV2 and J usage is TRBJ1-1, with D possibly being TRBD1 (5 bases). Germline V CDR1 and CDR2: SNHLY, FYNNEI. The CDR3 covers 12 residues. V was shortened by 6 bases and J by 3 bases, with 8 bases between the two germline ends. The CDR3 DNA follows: TGTGCCAGCAGATCAGGGCACACTGAAGCTTTCTTT. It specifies CASRSGHTEAFF.

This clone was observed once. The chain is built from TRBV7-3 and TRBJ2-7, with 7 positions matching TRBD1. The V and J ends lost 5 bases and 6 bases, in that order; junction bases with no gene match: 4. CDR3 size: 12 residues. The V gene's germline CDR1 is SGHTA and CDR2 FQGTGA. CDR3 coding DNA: TGTGCCAGCAGCCTACCAGGGGGCGAGCAGTACTTC. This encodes CASSLPGGEQYF. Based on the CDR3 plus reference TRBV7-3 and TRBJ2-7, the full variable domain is GAGVSQTPSNKVTEKGKYVELRCDPISGHTALYWYRQSLGQGPEFLIYFQGTGAADDSGLPNDRFFAVRPEGSVSTLKIQRTERGDSAVYLCASSLPGGEQYFGPGTRLTVT.

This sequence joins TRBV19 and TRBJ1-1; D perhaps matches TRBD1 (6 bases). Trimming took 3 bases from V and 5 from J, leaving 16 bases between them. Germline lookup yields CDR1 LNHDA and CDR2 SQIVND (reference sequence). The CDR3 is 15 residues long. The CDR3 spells CASSIGRGSQTEAFF. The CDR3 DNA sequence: TGTGCCAGTAGTATTGGTAGGGGGAGTCAGACTGAAGCTTTCTTT.

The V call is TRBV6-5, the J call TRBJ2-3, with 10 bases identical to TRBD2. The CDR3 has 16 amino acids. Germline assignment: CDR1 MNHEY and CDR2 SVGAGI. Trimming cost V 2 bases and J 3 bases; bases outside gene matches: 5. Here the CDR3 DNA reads TGTGCCAGCAGTTACGCACTAGCGGGGATAACAGATACGCAGTATTTT. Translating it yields CASSYALAGITDTQYF.

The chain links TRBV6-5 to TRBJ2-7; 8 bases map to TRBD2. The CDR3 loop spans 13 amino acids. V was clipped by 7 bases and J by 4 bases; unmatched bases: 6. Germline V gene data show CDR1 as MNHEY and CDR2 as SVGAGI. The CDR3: CASKLGGAYEQYF. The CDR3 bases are TGTGCCAGCAAACTCGGGGGGGCGTACGAGCAGTACTTC.

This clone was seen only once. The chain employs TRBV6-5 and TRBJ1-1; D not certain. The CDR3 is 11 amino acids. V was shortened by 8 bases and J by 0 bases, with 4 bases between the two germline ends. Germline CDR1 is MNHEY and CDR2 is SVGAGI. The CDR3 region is CASLLNTEAFF. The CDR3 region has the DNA TGTGCCAGCCTGCTGAACACTGAAGCTTTCTTT.

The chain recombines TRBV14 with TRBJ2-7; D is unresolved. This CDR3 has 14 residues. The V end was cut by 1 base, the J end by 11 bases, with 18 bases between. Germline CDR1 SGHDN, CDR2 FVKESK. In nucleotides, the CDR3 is TGTGCCAGCAGCCAAGCGGTGACGGCCTTGAGAAAGTACTTC. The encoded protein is CASSQAVTALRKYF.

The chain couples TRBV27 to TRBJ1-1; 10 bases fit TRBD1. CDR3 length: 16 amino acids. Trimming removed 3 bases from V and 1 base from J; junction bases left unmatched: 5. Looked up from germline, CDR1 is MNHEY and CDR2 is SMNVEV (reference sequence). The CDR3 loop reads CASSFRDRGPNTEAFF. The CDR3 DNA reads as TGTGCCAGCAGTTTCCGGGACAGGGGCCCGAACACTGAAGCTTTCTTT.

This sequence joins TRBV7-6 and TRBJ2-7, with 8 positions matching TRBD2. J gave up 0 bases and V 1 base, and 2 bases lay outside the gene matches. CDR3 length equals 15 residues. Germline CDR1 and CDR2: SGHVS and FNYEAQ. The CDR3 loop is CASSLEAGGSYEQYF. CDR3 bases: TGTGCCAGCAGCTTAGAGGCGGGGGGCTCCTACGAGCAGTACTTC.

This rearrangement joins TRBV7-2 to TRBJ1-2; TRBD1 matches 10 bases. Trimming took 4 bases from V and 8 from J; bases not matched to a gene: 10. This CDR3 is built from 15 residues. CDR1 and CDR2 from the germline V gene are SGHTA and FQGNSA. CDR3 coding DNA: TGTGCCAGCAGCTCCGGGACAGGGGATATAGGGGGCTACACCTTC. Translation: CASSSGTGDIGGYTF.

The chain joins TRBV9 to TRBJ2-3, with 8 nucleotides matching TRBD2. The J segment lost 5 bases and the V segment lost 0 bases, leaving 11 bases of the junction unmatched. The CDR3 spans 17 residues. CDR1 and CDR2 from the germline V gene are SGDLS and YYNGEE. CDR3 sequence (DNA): TGTGCCAGCAGCGTAGATGTCGTGGGACTAGTGATAGATACGCAGTATTTT. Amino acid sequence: CASSVDVVGLVIDTQYF.

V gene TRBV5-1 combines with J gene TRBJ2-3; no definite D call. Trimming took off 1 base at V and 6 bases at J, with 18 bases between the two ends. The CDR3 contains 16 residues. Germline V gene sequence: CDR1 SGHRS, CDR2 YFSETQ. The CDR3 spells CASSLREVGISDTQYF. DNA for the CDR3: TGCGCCAGCAGCTTGCGCGAAGTTGGGATATCGGATACGCAGTATTTT.

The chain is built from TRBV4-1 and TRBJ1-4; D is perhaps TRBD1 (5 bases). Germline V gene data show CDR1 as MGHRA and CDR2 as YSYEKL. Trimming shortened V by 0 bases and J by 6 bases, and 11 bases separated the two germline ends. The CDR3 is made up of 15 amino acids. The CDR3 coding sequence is TGCGCCAGCAGCCAAGAGACCAGGGTGGATGAAAAACTGTTTTTT. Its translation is CASSQETRVDEKLFF.

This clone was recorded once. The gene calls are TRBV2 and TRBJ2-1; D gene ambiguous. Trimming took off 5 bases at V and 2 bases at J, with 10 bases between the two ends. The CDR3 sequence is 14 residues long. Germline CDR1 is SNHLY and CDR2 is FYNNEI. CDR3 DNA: TGTGCCAGCAGTCCCCGGGTGACCTACAATGAGCAGTTCTTC. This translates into CASSPRVTYNEQFF. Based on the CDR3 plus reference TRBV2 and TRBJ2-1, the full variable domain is EPEVTQTPSHQVTQMGQEVILRCVPISNHLYFYWYRQILGQKVEFLVSFYNNEISEKSEIFDDQFSVERPDGSNFTLKIRSTKLEDSAMYFCASSPRVTYNEQFFGPGTRLTVL.

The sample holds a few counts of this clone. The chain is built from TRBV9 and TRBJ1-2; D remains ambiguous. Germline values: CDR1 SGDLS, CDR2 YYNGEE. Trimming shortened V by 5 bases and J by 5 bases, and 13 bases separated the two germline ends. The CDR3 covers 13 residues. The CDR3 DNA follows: TGTGCCAGCAGTGAAGGGTTATCTTATGGCTACACCTTC. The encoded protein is CASSEGLSYGYTF.

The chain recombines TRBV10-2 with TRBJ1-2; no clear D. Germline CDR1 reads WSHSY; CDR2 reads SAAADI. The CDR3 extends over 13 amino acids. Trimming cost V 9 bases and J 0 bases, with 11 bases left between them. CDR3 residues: CASSPGANYGYTF. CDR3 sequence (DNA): TGCGCCAGTTCCCCCGGTGCTAACTATGGCTACACCTTC.

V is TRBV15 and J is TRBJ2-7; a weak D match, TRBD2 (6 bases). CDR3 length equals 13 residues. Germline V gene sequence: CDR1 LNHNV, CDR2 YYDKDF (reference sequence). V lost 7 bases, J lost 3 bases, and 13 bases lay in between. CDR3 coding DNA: TGTGCCACCAAGGCGGGAACGCGCTACGAGCAGTACTTC. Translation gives CATKAGTRYEQYF.